This TCR beta chain was observed in a study of blood T cell repertoires in COVID-19. The CDR3 extends over 14 amino acids. V shed 7 bases and J 2 bases; nucleotides not matched to a gene: 3. Germline CDR1 and CDR2: MDHEN and SYDVKM. Measured with immunoSEQ multiplex PCR; TCRdb has only the in-frame clones, and not every one. Altogether 70,000 to 80,000 clones are present, around 84% being singletons, with the ten largest covering about 12%. In its sample, this clone was seen a few times. The origin of this receptor is a human donor in a cohort sampled during active COVID-19. The chain carries TRBV28 and TRBJ1-3; TRBD1 matches at 9 bases. The specimen was peripheral blood. CDR3 amino acids: CASTTGGAGNTIYF. CDR3 DNA sequence: TGTGCCAGCACTACAGGGGGCGCTGGAAACACCATATATTTT.